The 27 T cell receptor beta chains below were found in one sample sequenced in a study of cytomegalovirus exposure and HLA in healthy donors. Primers for the PCR totalled 60 Vbeta and 13 Jbeta. Produced via immunoSEQ multiplex PCR; TCRdb's table is partial and in-frame only. The table lists roughly 100,000 clones, around 75% of them singletons. Specimen: PBMCs. These TCRs come from a man aged 50 to 59 in good health and CMV-seronegative.

The count of this clone is one. This chain uses TRBV28 with TRBJ2-7; TRBD2 matches 8 bases. CDR1 and CDR2 from the germline V gene are MDHEN and SYDVKM. CDR3 size: 15 residues. Losses at the gene ends were 5 bases for V and 2 bases for J; bases not matched to a gene: 8. The DNA of the CDR3 is TGTGCCAGCAGTCCCGGGGGGGGTGCAACCTACGAGCAGTACTTC. This codes for CASSPGGGATYEQYF.

The gene calls are TRBV15 and TRBJ2-3, with 9 positions matching TRBD1. Germline V gives CDR1 LNHNV, CDR2 YYDKDF (reference sequence). V lost 5 bases and J lost 3; bases outside the gene matches: 12. The CDR3 is made up of 17 amino acids. The CDR3 loop is CATSGRTGAPRTDTQYF. DNA of the CDR3: TGTGCCACCAGCGGCCGGACAGGGGCCCCGCGGACAGATACGCAGTATTTT.

Only one count was recorded for this clone. CDR3 protein: CASSQALGAGGNNEQFF. Written as DNA, the CDR3 is TGTGCCAGCAGCCAAGCCCTAGGAGCGGGAGGGAACAATGAGCAGTTCTTC. V usage is TRBV4-2 and J usage is TRBJ2-1, with 10 nucleotides matching TRBD2. J gave up 5 bases and V 1 base, and 8 bases lay outside the gene matches. The CDR3 is 17 amino acids. The germline V gene has CDR1 LGHNA and CDR2 YNFKEQ.

The count of this clone is one. The V gene is TRBV2, the J gene TRBJ1-2; D unresolved. V lost 4 bases and J 2 bases, leaving 8 bases between the germline ends. The germline CDR1 and CDR2 sequences are SNHLY and FYNNEI. The CDR3 consists of 13 residues. CDR3 in DNA: TGTGCCAGCAGTGCCAACACCAACTATGGCTACACCTTC. Its protein product is CASSANTNYGYTF.

The chain combines TRBV5-5 with TRBJ1-4; the match to TRBD1 covers 12 bases. V lost 4 bases to trimming and J lost 7 bases; unmatched junction nucleotides: 5. This CDR3 is built from 15 residues. Germline CDR1 and CDR2: SGHKS and YYEKEE (reference sequence). CDR3 DNA sequence: TGTGCCAGCAGCCTGGGGACAGGGGGCTTTGAAAAACTGTTTTTT. It specifies CASSLGTGGFEKLFF.

The V gene is TRBV5-8, the J gene TRBJ1-4; D not resolved. CDR3 length equals 15 residues. The germline CDR1 and CDR2 sequences are SGHTS and YDEGEE. Deletions cut 0 bases from V and 0 bases from J, with 6 bases between. The CDR3 reads CASSLGATTNEKLFF. The CDR3 region has the DNA TGTGCCAGCAGCTTGGGGGCCACAACTAATGAAAAACTGTTTTTT.

The J gene is TRBJ2-5, the V gene TRBV10-3; TRBD1 matches at 7 bases. Germline assignment: CDR1 ENHRY and CDR2 SYGVKD. This CDR3 region has 13 residues. The V and J ends lost 10 bases and 1 base, in that order; junction bases with no gene match: 6. As DNA, the CDR3 is TGTGCCAACTCGGGACAGTTCCAAGAGACCCAGTACTTC. This gives the protein CANSGQFQETQYF.

The chain recombines TRBV5-3 with TRBJ1-5; TRBD1 aligns across 7 bases. TRBV5-3 is classed as an ORF, of uncertain function. The CDR3 loop spans 18 amino acids. J gave up 2 bases and V 2 bases, and 13 bases lay outside the gene matches. The CDR3 DNA is TGTGCCAGAAGCTTTTCCCGACAGGGACGGGGGCGCAATCAGCCCCAGCATTTT. Translated: CARSFSRQGRGRNQPQHF.

This rearrangement joins TRBV6-5 to TRBJ2-1, with D perhaps TRBD2 (5 bases). From germline, CDR1 is MNHEY and CDR2 SVGAGI. The CDR3 is 16 residues long. V dropped 4 bases and J dropped 0 bases, with 13 bases sitting between them. CDR3 loop: CASSWTVLSSYNEQFF. The DNA of the CDR3 is TGTGCCAGCAGTTGGACTGTTCTGAGCTCCTACAATGAGCAGTTCTTC.

This chain links TRBV29-1 with TRBJ2-7; 8 positions agree with TRBD2. Germline-derived CDR1 and CDR2 are SQVTM and ANQGSEA. The CDR3 sequence is 16 residues long. The V and J ends lost 5 bases and 3 bases, in that order; junction bases with no gene match: 15. The CDR3: CSVNEDSGSQSYEQYF. The CDR3, as DNA: TGCAGCGTTAACGAGGACAGCGGGAGCCAAAGCTACGAGCAGTACTTC.

This clone appeared a few times. The rearrangement joins TRBV15 to TRBJ1-1; 11 bases match TRBD1. V was pared by 4 bases and J by 4 bases, with 8 bases of the junction left unmatched. Germline V gene data show CDR1 as LNHNV and CDR2 as YYDKDF (reference sequence). This CDR3 is built from 16 residues. In DNA, the CDR3 is TGTGCCACCAGCACTGGGACAGGGGGAGTAAGCACTGAAGCTTTCTTT. Translation gives CATSTGTGGVSTEAFF.

The V gene is TRBV7-6, the J gene TRBJ2-7, with 8 bases matching TRBD2. Germline assignment: CDR1 SGHVS and CDR2 FNYEAQ. The CDR3 is 15 amino acids. Unmatched junction bases numbered 14, after V lost 9 bases and J lost 4 bases. CDR3 DNA sequence: TGTGCCAGACCCTCTCTTAGCGGGAATTTATACGAGCAGTACTTC. This encodes CARPSLSGNLYEQYF. The whole variable domain, filled in from reference TRBV7-6 and TRBJ2-7, reads GAGVSQSPRYKVTKRGQDVALRCDPISGHVSLYWYRQALGQGPEFLTYFNYEAQQDKSGLPNDRFSAERPEGSISTLTIQRTEQRDSAMYRCARPSLSGNLYEQYFGPGTRLTVT.

The chain joins TRBV15 to TRBJ2-5; TRBD2 agrees at 15 bases. V lost 8 bases and J lost 5; bases outside the gene matches: 12. This CDR3 is built from 17 residues. Germline V gene lookup returns CDR1 LNHNV and CDR2 YYDKDF (reference sequence). Here the CDR3 DNA reads TGTGCCACCTTCGGACTAGCGGGGGGGCAGGGCAGCGAGACCCAGTACTTC. Translated: CATFGLAGGQGSETQYF.

The chain is built from TRBV6-5 and TRBJ1-3; 7 bases align to TRBD1. The junction had 3 bases not matched to a gene; V was cut back by 5 bases and J by 2 bases. In germline, CDR1 is MNHEY, CDR2 SVGAGI. The CDR3 loop spans 14 amino acids. CDR3 amino acids: CASSPDRAGNTIYF. Written as DNA, the CDR3 is TGTGCCAGCAGTCCCGACAGGGCTGGAAACACCATATATTTT.

The CDR3 region is CASTGRLAKNIQYF. In DNA form, the CDR3 reads TGTGCCAGCACCGGGAGGCTAGCCAAAAACATTCAGTACTTC. The chain couples TRBV11-2 to TRBJ2-4, with 7 bases fitting TRBD2. Germline V gene sequence: CDR1 SGHAT, CDR2 FQNNGV. With V trimmed by 7 bases and J by 0 bases, 3 bases remained unmatched. CDR3 length equals 14 residues.

J is TRBJ1-3 and V is TRBV6-5, with D unresolved. CDR1 is MNHEY, CDR2 SVGAGI, per germline. CDR3 size: 15 residues. Trimming shortened V by 0 bases and J by 0 bases, and 6 bases separated the two germline ends. The CDR3 reads CASSYSTNSGNTIYF. The CDR3 DNA sequence: TGTGCCAGCAGTTACTCGACAAACTCTGGAAACACCATATATTTT.

The chain couples TRBV7-8 to TRBJ2-1; TRBD2 agrees at 9 bases. Germline V CDR1 and CDR2: SGHVS, FQNEAQ. The CDR3 runs to 16 residues. V lost 5 bases to trimming and J lost 9 bases; unmatched junction nucleotides: 14. CDR3 sequence reads: CASSPNGPSGEGEQFF. The CDR3 DNA reads TGTGCCAGCAGCCCCAATGGCCCTAGCGGGGAGGGTGAGCAGTTCTTC.

The chain is built from TRBV11-2 and TRBJ1-1, with a possible D match to TRBD1 (5 bases). V dropped 5 bases and J dropped 3 bases, with 13 bases sitting between them. In germline, CDR1 is SGHAT, CDR2 FQNNGV. CDR3 size: 14 residues. The DNA of the CDR3 is TGTGCCAGCAGCACCAGGGAAGGGGACACTGAAGCTTTCTTT. This codes for CASSTREGDTEAFF.

This chain uses TRBV19 with TRBJ1-2; 8 positions agree with TRBD1. The CDR3 totals 15 residues. Per germline, CDR1 LNHDA and CDR2 SQIVND (reference sequence). V lost 9 bases and J lost 4; bases outside the gene matches: 13. The CDR3 nucleotides are TGTGCCAGCGCGACAGGGGAGGGCTTTGGCTATGGCTACACCTTC. Translating it yields CASATGEGFGYGYTF.

V is TRBV6-5 and J is TRBJ1-1; 7 nucleotides line up with TRBD1. The CDR3 is 12 residues long. With 6 bases clipped from V and 10 bases from J, the junction kept 8 bases outside the gene matches. Germline assignment: CDR1 MNHEY and CDR2 SVGAGI. The CDR3: CASRSPGGRAFF. DNA for the CDR3: TGTGCCAGCAGATCCCCAGGGGGGAGAGCTTTCTTT.

V gene TRBV6-6 combines with J gene TRBJ1-1; D may be TRBD1 (5 bases). V shed 6 bases and J shed 4 bases, with 18 bases lying between them. There are 15 residues in the CDR3. The V gene's germline CDR1 is MNHNY and CDR2 SVGAGI (reference sequence). DNA for the CDR3: TGTGCCAGCAGATTAGGACTGGCGGGGGGCACTGAAGCTTTCTTT. It translates to CASRLGLAGGTEAFF.

This clone has a single count. The J gene is TRBJ2-3, the V gene TRBV7-8; D is possibly TRBD2 (5 bases). V lost 2 bases and J lost 3, with 12 bases in between. The V gene's germline CDR1 is SGHVS and CDR2 FQNEAQ. The CDR3 is made up of 15 amino acids. The CDR3 loop is CASSLLGERTDTQYF. The CDR3 DNA reads TGTGCCAGCAGCTTATTGGGAGAGAGGACAGATACGCAGTATTTT. Complete variable domain (other parts from reference TRBV7-8 and TRBJ2-3): GAGVSQSPRYKVAKRGQDVALRCDPISGHVSLFWYQQALGQGPEFLTYFQNEAQLDKSGLPSDRFFAERPEGSVSTLKIQRTQQEDSAVYLCASSLLGERTDTQYFGPGTRLTVL.

The V call is TRBV19, the J call TRBJ1-3; D remains ambiguous. Germline CDR1 LNHDA, CDR2 SQIVND (reference sequence). The CDR3 sequence is 13 residues long. V gave up 3 bases and J gave up 4 bases, with 7 bases separating them. Here the CDR3 reads CASSMVQGNTIYF. The CDR3 DNA sequence: TGTGCCAGTAGTATGGTTCAGGGAAACACCATATATTTT.

This rearrangement joins TRBV5-4 to TRBJ2-5; D gene unclear. Germline assignment: CDR1 SGHNT and CDR2 YYREEE (reference sequence). The V end lost 2 bases, the J end lost 1 base, and 9 bases lay between the germline ends. This CDR3 has 14 amino acids. This chain's CDR3 is CASSLGGAQETQYF. In nucleotides, the CDR3 is TGTGCCAGCAGCTTAGGCGGAGCCCAAGAGACCCAGTACTTC.

V is TRBV5-4 and J is TRBJ2-5, with D possibly matching TRBD2 (5 bases). Looked up from germline, CDR1 is SGHNT and CDR2 is YYREEE (reference sequence). Trimming shortened V by 1 base and J by 4 bases, and 8 bases separated the two germline ends. The CDR3 length is 13 residues. The chain's CDR3 is CASSLIRGETQYF. In nucleotides, the CDR3 is TGTGCCAGCAGCTTGATCCGGGGAGAGACCCAGTACTTC.

This clone was detected only a few times. The chain carries TRBV6-6 and TRBJ1-1; possible D gene TRBD1, 5 bases. CDR3 length: 14 amino acids. The germline CDR1 and CDR2 sequences are MNHNY and SVGAGI (reference sequence). Trimming stripped 4 bases from V and 5 bases from J, with 14 bases between. In DNA, the CDR3 is TGTGCCAGCAGTTCCCGACAGCTCGTTACTGAAGCTTTCTTT. Its translation is CASSSRQLVTEAFF.

The J gene is TRBJ1-5, the V gene TRBV6-1, with no clear D. The V gene's germline CDR1 is MNHNS and CDR2 SASEGT. With 2 bases removed from V and 5 bases from J, the gap between germline ends came to 16 bases. The CDR3 sequence is 16 residues long. Here the CDR3 reads CASSESSFGVYQPQHF. As DNA, the CDR3 is TGTGCCAGCAGTGAAAGCTCGTTTGGTGTTTATCAGCCCCAGCATTTT.